One and the same sample provided the 28 T cell receptor beta chains below, sequenced in a study of blood T cell repertoires in COVID-19. Generated by immunoSEQ multiplex PCR, the TCRdb table keeps only in-frame clones and is missing some. The table has under 300,000 clones, roughly 89% seen once. What was sequenced was peripheral blood. These receptors were collected from a man between 25 and 39 years old who had recovered from COVID-19.

This rearrangement joins TRBV6-5 to TRBJ1-1; TRBD1 is a possible D gene (6 bases). Trimming cost V 6 bases and J 9 bases, with 11 bases left between them. Germline CDR1 reads MNHEY; CDR2 reads SVGAGI. CDR3 length equals 11 residues. Here the CDR3 reads CASSPQGKAFF. CDR3 sequence (DNA): TGTGCCAGCAGCCCACAGGGCAAAGCTTTCTTT.

The chain couples TRBV5-1 to TRBJ2-2; 9 bases line up with TRBD1. This CDR3 has 16 residues. Germline CDR1 is SGHRS and CDR2 is YFSETQ. V lost 4 bases and J lost 6; bases outside the gene matches: 10. CDR3: CASSLTGGTLAGELFF. The CDR3 coding sequence is TGCGCCAGCAGCCTGACAGGGGGTACGCTGGCCGGGGAGCTGTTTTTT.

V gene TRBV9 combines with J gene TRBJ2-7; 10 bases are shared with TRBD2. The germline V gene encodes CDR1 SGDLS and CDR2 YYNGEE. This CDR3 contains 15 residues. With V trimmed by 2 bases and J by 3 bases, 5 bases remained unmatched. CDR3 sequence: CASSVLAGDLYEQYF. Here the CDR3 DNA reads TGTGCCAGCAGCGTCCTAGCGGGGGACCTCTACGAGCAGTACTTC.

This chain uses TRBV11-2 with TRBJ1-1; the D is unclear. This CDR3 has 11 amino acids. Germline V gene data show CDR1 as SGHAT and CDR2 as FQNNGV. V was clipped by 5 bases and J by 9 bases, with 10 bases between them. The CDR3, as DNA: TGTGCCAGCAGCGAACAAATCCAAGCTTTCTTT. Translated: CASSEQIQAFF.

This sequence joins TRBV25-1 and TRBJ1-6, with D perhaps matching TRBD1 (5 bases). CDR1 is MGHDK, CDR2 SYGVNS, per germline. This CDR3 comprises 16 residues. V was shortened by 1 base and J by 9 bases, with 16 bases between the two germline ends. The CDR3 region is CASSELGAGDSSPLHF. CDR3 sequence (DNA): TGTGCCAGCAGTGAATTAGGGGCGGGGGATAGTTCACCCCTCCACTTT.

The count of this clone is one. V and J are TRBV5-6 and TRBJ1-2, with TRBD1 identical over 8 bases. V was clipped by 5 bases and J by 2 bases; unmatched bases: 11. Germline values: CDR1 SGHDT, CDR2 YYEEEE. The CDR3 covers 16 residues. The CDR3 loop is CASSPTRGPKNYGYTF. The CDR3 DNA is TGTGCCAGCAGTCCCACCAGGGGGCCGAAAAACTATGGCTACACCTTC.

V usage is TRBV12-5 and J usage is TRBJ1-4, with a weak D call TRBD1 (5 bases). The CDR3 is 14 amino acids. The germline V and J ends were trimmed by 4 bases and 7 bases, with 13 bases remaining between them. Germline-derived CDR1 and CDR2 are LGHNT and FRNRAP. CDR3: CASGWGDRVEKLFF. The CDR3 DNA is TGTGCTAGTGGTTGGGGGGACCGGGTTGAAAAACTGTTTTTT.

The chain carries TRBV27 and TRBJ1-5; TRBD1 is a possible D gene (6 bases). The CDR3 runs to 14 residues. CDR1 and CDR2 (germline): MNHEY, SMNVEV (reference sequence). The V end was cut by 5 bases, the J end by 2 bases, with 10 bases between. CDR3 nucleotides: TGTGCCAGCAGTGCCTACAGGGGCAATCAGCCCCAGCATTTT. It specifies CASSAYRGNQPQHF.

This chain links TRBV2 with TRBJ2-3; 9 bases match TRBD2. With 6 bases clipped from V and 1 base from J, the junction kept 5 bases outside the gene matches. Germline assignment: CDR1 SNHLY and CDR2 FYNNEI. The CDR3 sequence is 15 residues long. CDR3 nucleotides: TGTGCCAGCAGCCGACTAGCGGCCCGCACAGATACGCAGTATTTT. Its translation: CASSRLAARTDTQYF. Full variable domain (missing parts from reference TRBV2 and TRBJ2-3): EPEVTQTPSHQVTQMGQEVILRCVPISNHLYFYWYRQILGQKVEFLVSFYNNEISEKSEIFDDQFSVERPDGSNFTLKIRSTKLEDSAMYFCASSRLAARTDTQYFGPGTRLTVL.

The chain carries TRBV7-6 and TRBJ1-2, with D maybe TRBD1 (6 bases). V shed 5 bases and J shed 8 bases, with 12 bases lying between them. Germline CDR1 reads SGHVS; CDR2 reads FNYEAQ. The CDR3 has 12 residues. The CDR3 region is CASSPNGGGYTF. The DNA of the CDR3 is TGTGCCAGCAGCCCGAATGGGGGCGGCTACACCTTC.

Notes on this clone: Other DNA sequences within the sample encode an identical CDR3. The V call is TRBV27, the J call TRBJ2-7, with 8 bases lining up with TRBD1. This CDR3 comprises 14 residues. The J segment lost 2 bases and the V segment lost 5 bases, leaving 5 bases of the junction unmatched. Germline V gives CDR1 MNHEY, CDR2 SMNVEV (reference sequence). The CDR3 DNA is TGTGCCAGCAGTCTAGGACAGGGTGCCTACGAGCAGTACTTC. It translates to CASSLGQGAYEQYF.

In the case of this clone: In the same sample, other DNA sequences code for this CDR3. The V gene is TRBV9, the J gene TRBJ2-2, with D perhaps TRBD2 (6 bases). CDR1 SGDLS and CDR2 YYNGEE come from the germline V gene. Trimming took off 0 bases at V and 2 bases at J, with 11 bases between the two ends. The CDR3 contains 16 residues. DNA of the CDR3: TGTGCCAGCAGCGTAGCTGGCGGGGCCAACACCGGGGAGCTGTTTTTT. Amino acid sequence: CASSVAGGANTGELFF.

V usage is TRBV19 and J usage is TRBJ2-7; 7 bases are a match to TRBD1. J gave up 2 bases and V 5 bases, and 9 bases lay outside the gene matches. CDR1 LNHDA and CDR2 SQIVND come from the germline V gene (reference sequence). The length of the CDR3 is 15 residues. The CDR3 coding sequence is TGTGCCAGTAGTTCCCCTGACAGGGCCACCTACGAGCAGTACTTC. Residues: CASSSPDRATYEQYF.

This clone appeared once. The chain carries TRBV3-1 (or the pseudogene TRBV3-2) and TRBJ2-7; TRBD2 matches at 12 bases. This CDR3 has 14 amino acids. After removal of 4 bases from V and 7 bases from J, the junction contained 5 bases not matched to a gene. CDR1 and CDR2 from the germline V gene are LGHDT and YNNKEL (reference sequence). CDR3 DNA sequence: TGTGCCAGCAGCCCTGCTAGCGGGGGGGCGGAGCAGTACTTC. Its protein product is CASSPASGGAEQYF.

The sample holds a few counts of this clone. V gene TRBV2 combines with J gene TRBJ1-1, with 7 bases matching TRBD1. V shed 5 bases and J 4 bases; nucleotides not matched to a gene: 1. The CDR3 contains 12 residues. The germline V gene has CDR1 SNHLY and CDR2 FYNNEI. The chain's CDR3 is CASSSGGTEAFF. CDR3 bases: TGTGCCAGCAGTTCAGGGGGCACTGAAGCTTTCTTT.

V is TRBV7-2 and J is TRBJ2-2, with TRBD2 matching 14 bases. The J segment lost 7 bases and the V segment lost 6 bases, leaving 4 bases of the junction unmatched. The germline V gene encodes CDR1 SGHTA and CDR2 FQGNSA. There are 15 residues in the CDR3. DNA for the CDR3: TGTGCCAGCAGGACTAGCGGGGGGGCTGGCGGGGAGCTGTTTTTT. Translated, it gives CASRTSGGAGGELFF. Based on the CDR3 plus reference TRBV7-2 and TRBJ2-2, the full variable domain is GAGVSQSPSNKVTEKGKDVELRCDPISGHTALYWYRQSLGQGLEFLIYFQGNSAPDKSGLPSDRFSAERTGGSVSTLTIQRTQQEDSAVYLCASRTSGGAGGELFFGEGSRLTVL.

The rearrangement uses TRBV19 and TRBJ2-3; 8 nucleotides align to TRBD1. CDR1 is LNHDA, CDR2 SQIVND, per germline (reference sequence). V lost 7 bases and J lost 3; bases outside the gene matches: 6. The CDR3 is 14 amino acids. The CDR3 coding sequence is TGTGCCAGTACCTGGGGGACAGGTACAGATACGCAGTATTTT. Its translation: CASTWGTGTDTQYF.

This chain uses TRBV7-9 with TRBJ1-4, with a weak D call TRBD1 (5 bases). Trimming pared 5 bases from V and 5 bases from J, leaving 18 bases between. The CDR3 extends over 16 amino acids. The germline gives CDR1 SEHNR, CDR2 FQNEAQ (reference sequence). CDR3 region: CASSHPVGGGNEKLFF. CDR3 DNA: TGTGCCAGCAGCCACCCGGTCGGGGGAGGGAATGAAAAACTGTTTTTT.

The chain combines TRBV24-1 with TRBJ2-5; weak D call: TRBD1 (6 bases). The V end lost 4 bases, the J end lost 10 bases, and 15 bases lay between the germline ends. Germline values: CDR1 KGHDR, CDR2 SFDVKD. CDR3 length: 13 amino acids. The CDR3 bases are TGTGCCACCAGTGACCCTCATAACAGGGACCAGTACTTC. It yields the protein CATSDPHNRDQYF.

V and J are TRBV5-6 and TRBJ1-1, with D maybe TRBD1 (6 bases). The ends were cut back, 1 base at V and 1 base at J, with 14 bases in the middle. The CDR3 length is 16 residues. Germline assignment: CDR1 SGHDT and CDR2 YYEEEE. CDR3 protein: CASSLSRQAQNTEAFF. In nucleotides, the CDR3 is TGTGCCAGCAGCTTGAGCCGACAGGCCCAGAACACTGAAGCTTTCTTT. The entire variable domain, with the rest obtained from reference TRBV5-6 and TRBJ1-1, is as follows: DAGVTQSPTHLIKTRGQQVTLRCSPKSGHDTVSWYQQALGQGPQFIFQYYEEEERQRGNFPDRFSGHQFPNYSSELNVNALLLGDSALYLCASSLSRQAQNTEAFFGQGTRLTVV.

The CDR3 region is CSAQRETQYF. For the CDR3, the DNA is TGCAGTGCGCAGCGAGAGACCCAGTACTTC. The gene calls are TRBV20-1 and TRBJ2-5, with no clear D. The germline V gene encodes CDR1 DFQATT and CDR2 SNEGSKA (reference sequence). V shed 6 bases and J shed 4 bases, with 6 bases lying between them. CDR3 size: 10 residues.

The chain couples TRBV5-1 to TRBJ2-3; TRBD2 agrees at 12 bases. V gave up 3 bases and J gave up 2 bases; unmatched junction bases: 4. This CDR3 has 16 residues. Germline V gives CDR1 SGHRS, CDR2 YFSETQ. CDR3 bases: TGCGCCAGCAGCTATGGACTAGCGGGGTACACAGATACGCAGTATTTT. Protein: CASSYGLAGYTDTQYF. Looking up the rest from reference TRBV5-1 and TRBJ2-3 gives the full variable domain: KAGVTQTPRYLIKTRGQQVTLSCSPISGHRSVSWYQQTPGQGLQFLFEYFSETQRNKGNFPGRFSGRQFSNSRSEMNVSTLELGDSALYLCASSYGLAGYTDTQYFGPGTRLTVL.

The rearrangement uses TRBV7-9 and TRBJ2-7; D is perhaps TRBD1 (6 bases). The germline CDR1 and CDR2 sequences are SEHNR and FQNEAQ (reference sequence). The V and J ends lost 4 bases and 3 bases respectively, with 13 bases between them. The CDR3 runs to 14 residues. CDR3 protein: CASSYSGTLYEQYF. The CDR3 nucleotides are TGTGCCAGCAGCTATTCCGGGACACTCTACGAGCAGTACTTC.

The chain joins TRBV5-1 to TRBJ1-1; 8 bases align to TRBD1. The germline gives CDR1 SGHRS, CDR2 YFSETQ. The CDR3 spans 15 residues. J was trimmed by 2 bases and V by 4 bases; bases with no gene match: 7. Written as DNA, the CDR3 is TGCGCCAGCAGCCCCTTCCAGGGGGCAAACACTGAAGCTTTCTTT. It codes for CASSPFQGANTEAFF.

This rearrangement joins TRBV7-2 to TRBJ2-7; no firm D call. Trimming shortened V by 3 bases and J by 1 base, and 7 bases separated the two germline ends. This CDR3 contains 13 residues. Germline CDR1 SGHTA, CDR2 FQGNSA. The CDR3 protein is CASSFAESYEQYF. The CDR3 DNA follows: TGTGCCAGCAGCTTCGCAGAATCCTACGAGCAGTACTTC.

The chain combines TRBV19 with TRBJ2-7; D uncertain. Germline V gives CDR1 LNHDA, CDR2 SQIVND (reference sequence). The germline V and J ends were trimmed by 6 bases and 6 bases, with 12 bases remaining between them. CDR3 length: 12 amino acids. CDR3 loop: CASRSLGGEQYF. The DNA of the CDR3 is TGTGCCAGTAGGTCACTCGGCGGCGAGCAGTACTTC.

This rearrangement joins TRBV29-1 to TRBJ2-7, with D possibly being TRBD2 (5 bases). Germline CDR1 SQVTM, CDR2 ANQGSEA. The V and J ends lost 7 bases and 4 bases respectively, with 20 bases between them. CDR3 size: 14 residues. The CDR3 coding sequence is TGCAGCGCGGGAACTCCCACCTCGGGATACGAGCAGTACTTC. Translating it yields CSAGTPTSGYEQYF.

This clone was counted between two and nine times. The genes are TRBV7-9 and TRBJ2-7; D is unclear. Trimming stripped 0 bases from V and 1 base from J, with 13 bases between. The CDR3 has 16 amino acids. Per germline, CDR1 SEHNR and CDR2 FQNEAQ (reference sequence). CDR3 coding DNA: TGTGCCAGCAGCTTAGCCATAGGAGTTTTATCCTACGAGCAGTACTTC. Translation: CASSLAIGVLSYEQYF.